The 5 T cell receptor beta chains below come from one sample, sequenced in a study of T cells in Graves' hyperthyroidism and ophthalmopathy. RNA transcripts provided the source from which TCR beta CDR3 regions were amplified. A first-round RT-PCR of the TCR CDR3 used the HTBI primer set. TCRdb fed the multiplex PCR reads into MiXCR, producing one record per CDR3 protein. Among 300,000 to 500,000 distinct CDR3 sequences listed, around 14% were seen once. Material for sequencing was blood. These receptors were obtained from a woman under 40 with Graves' hyperthyroidism.

The chain carries TRBV4-1 and TRBJ2-2; 10 nucleotides align to TRBD2. The germline CDR1 and CDR2 sequences are MGHRA and YSYEKL. Germline trimming cut 1 base from V and 2 bases from J; bases unmatched to any gene: 7. The CDR3 runs to 18 residues. The CDR3: CASSQARGTSANTGELFF. The CDR3 DNA reads TGCGCCAGCAGCCAAGCCCGAGGGACTAGCGCTAACACCGGGGAGCTGTTTTTT.

The rearrangement uses TRBV20-1 and TRBJ2-3; D uncertain. Trimming shortened V by 2 bases and J by 2 bases, and 8 bases separated the two germline ends. Germline values: CDR1 DFQATT, CDR2 SNEGSKA (reference sequence). The CDR3 has 13 amino acids. CDR3 residues: CSARLSITDTQYF. DNA of the CDR3: TGCAGTGCTAGACTATCGATCACAGATACGCAGTATTTT.

This clonotype showed up just a few times. V is TRBV10-3 and J is TRBJ2-5; D gene ambiguous. The germline gives CDR1 ENHRY, CDR2 SYGVKD. V lost 4 bases and J 5 bases, leaving 11 bases between the germline ends. The CDR3 has 13 amino acids. CDR3 amino acids: CAISATQWETQYF. CDR3 nucleotide sequence: TGTGCCATCAGTGCGACCCAATGGGAGACCCAGTACTTC.

V and J are TRBV19 and TRBJ1-5, with D tentatively TRBD1 (5 bases). The CDR3 contains 23 residues. V was trimmed by 3 bases and J by 0 bases, leaving 33 bases between them. Germline assignment: CDR1 LNHDA and CDR2 SQIVND (reference sequence). The CDR3 sequence: CASSIVGAGGMSPGVYSNQPQHF. Written as DNA, the CDR3 is TGTGCCAGTAGTATTGTCGGCGCTGGGGGGATGTCCCCAGGCGTCTATAGCAATCAGCCCCAGCATTTT.

This clonotype was seen more than once but under ten times. The rearrangement joins TRBV7-2 to TRBJ2-1; TRBD2 might be the D (5 bases). Germline loops: CDR1 SGHTA, CDR2 FQGNSA. CDR3 length: 14 amino acids. The germline V and J ends were trimmed by 7 bases and 4 bases, with 14 bases remaining between them. The CDR3 region is CASTFKRGYNEQFF. CDR3 in DNA: TGTGCCAGCACCTTCAAACGGGGATACAATGAGCAGTTCTTC.